A single sample is the source of the 11 T cell receptor beta chains below, sequenced in a study of blood T cells in healthy people across ages (dated by TCRdb to between 2014 and 2017). The library came from 5' RACE. These reads were obtained on an Illumina HiSeq 2500. The second PCR ran for roughly 7 to 11 cycles and used a J-beta primer mix along with a sample-barcoded 5' primer. The public reads were reanalyzed by TCRdb: fastp trimming at Q25, MiXCR alignment, in-frame beta chains only. Rows are combined by CDR3 protein, so each entry shows the most common genes and DNA. This sample gives 1 million or so distinct CDR3 sequences in total; under 55% of them show up just once. Approximately 20% of the sample is held by the ten biggest clonotypes. Sequencing was performed on blood. The receptor set was obtained from a woman aged 60-75 years in good health.

The V call is TRBV4-2, the J call TRBJ2-3; perhaps TRBD2 as D (5 bases). Trimming took 1 base from V and 4 from J, leaving 12 bases between them. The CDR3 contains 15 residues. Germline V gene data show CDR1 as LGHNA and CDR2 as YNFKEQ. The CDR3: CASSQGSASSDTQYF. In nucleotides, the CDR3 is TGTGCCAGCAGCCAAGGTAGCGCTTCTTCAGATACGCAGTATTTT.

This rearrangement joins TRBV20-1 to TRBJ2-4, with D possibly matching TRBD2 (5 bases). The better agreement between TRBJ2-7 and the DNA end casts doubt on the J call. The germline V gene has CDR1 DFQATT and CDR2 SNEGSKA (reference sequence). This CDR3 is 13 amino acids long. DNA of the CDR3: TGCAGTGCTGGGAGTCACCTGAGCTACGAGCAGTACTTC. This codes for CSAGSHLSYEQYF.

This clonotype has a single count. The rearrangement links TRBV11-3 to TRBJ2-7; 13 bases map to TRBD2. V shed 0 bases, J shed 2 bases, and the junction held 7 bases outside the gene matches. The CDR3 is 18 amino acids. CDR1 is SGHNT, CDR2 YENEEA, per germline. CDR3 protein: CASSLDLRLAGGTYEQYF. CDR3 in DNA: TGTGCCAGCAGCTTAGATCTGCGACTAGCGGGAGGAACCTACGAGCAGTACTTC. The whole variable domain, filled in from reference TRBV11-3 and TRBJ2-7, reads EAGVVQSPRYKIIEKKQPVAFWCNPISGHNTLYWYLQNLGQGPELLIRYENEEAVDDSQLPKDRFSAERLKGVDSTLKIQPAELGDSAVYLCASSLDLRLAGGTYEQYFGPGTRLTVT.

This chain uses TRBV7-9 with TRBJ2-7; TRBD2 matches 10 bases. The CDR3 sequence is 18 residues long. Looked up from germline, CDR1 is SEHNR and CDR2 is FQNEAQ (reference sequence). J gave up 7 bases and V 1 base, and 16 bases lay outside the gene matches. DNA for the CDR3: TGTGCCAGCAGCTTAGTAATGGGGACTAGCGCAAAAGGGAATGAGCAGTACTTC. This encodes CASSLVMGTSAKGNEQYF.

The V and J genes are TRBV4-3 and TRBJ1-2; no clear D. Germline CDR1 LGHNA, CDR2 YSLEER. With 0 bases removed from V and 1 base from J, the gap between germline ends came to 15 bases. This CDR3 has 17 residues. The CDR3 here is CASSQELDDGLNYGYTF. CDR3 in DNA: TGCGCCAGCAGCCAAGAGCTTGACGACGGCCTTAACTATGGCTACACCTTC.

The chain recombines TRBV20-1 with TRBJ2-1, with D maybe TRBD2 (5 bases). Per germline, CDR1 DFQATT and CDR2 SNEGSKA (reference sequence). The CDR3 is 11 amino acids. Trimming pared 5 bases from V and 10 bases from J, leaving 12 bases between. For the CDR3, the DNA is TGCAGTGCTTGGTGGGAGAGGGAGCAGTTCTTC. As protein: CSAWWEREQFF.

The genes are TRBV28 and TRBJ2-7, with 11 bases identical to TRBD2. This CDR3 is built from 14 residues. After removal of 7 bases from V and 4 bases from J, the junction contained 6 bases not matched to a gene. Germline CDR1 is MDHEN and CDR2 is SYDVKM. Here the CDR3 reads CASNLAGGLYEQYF. CDR3 DNA: TGTGCCAGCAACCTAGCGGGAGGCTTATACGAGCAGTACTTC.

V gene TRBV27 combines with J gene TRBJ2-4, with 8 bases that match TRBD1. The CDR3 extends over 17 amino acids. Trimming at V came to 2 bases and at J to 3 bases, leaving 9 bases not matched to a gene. Germline values: CDR1 MNHEY, CDR2 SMNVEV (reference sequence). The DNA of the CDR3 is TGTGCCAGCAGTTTAAATCAGGGGGCAATCGACAAAAACATTCAGTACTTC. Amino acids: CASSLNQGAIDKNIQYF.

This clonotype has just a few counts. The chain couples TRBV4-2 to TRBJ1-4; 9 nucleotides align to TRBD1. Looked up from germline, CDR1 is LGHNA and CDR2 is YNFKEQ. V shed 1 base and J 6 bases; nucleotides not matched to a gene: 6. The CDR3 loop spans 16 amino acids. The CDR3 here is CASSQGPGTGYEKLFF. In DNA, the CDR3 is TGTGCCAGCAGCCAAGGACCCGGGACAGGGTATGAAAAACTGTTTTTT.

The rearrangement uses TRBV29-1 and TRBJ2-5; no clear D gene. CDR1 and CDR2 from the germline V gene are SQVTM and ANQGSEA. The CDR3 loop spans 12 amino acids. Trimming removed 6 bases from V and 3 bases from J, with 11 bases in between. CDR3 nucleotides: TGCAGCGTCCTCGGCTCAGAAGAGACCCAGTACTTC. Protein sequence: CSVLGSEETQYF. The variable domain in full, completed from reference TRBV29-1 and TRBJ2-5, reads SAVISQKPSRDICQRGTSLTIQCQVDSQVTMMFWYRQQPGQSLTLIATANQGSEATYESGFVIDKFPISRPNLTFSTLTVSNMSPEDSSIYLCSVLGSEETQYFGPGTRLLVL.

The rearrangement uses TRBV15 and TRBJ2-5, with 8 bases aligning to TRBD1. V lost 1 base and J lost 5; bases outside the gene matches: 6. Germline V CDR1 and CDR2: LNHNV, YYDKDF (reference sequence). The CDR3 covers 15 residues. CDR3 region: CATSRGSGGAETQYF. The DNA of the CDR3 is TGTGCCACCAGCAGAGGTTCAGGGGGCGCGGAGACCCAGTACTTC.